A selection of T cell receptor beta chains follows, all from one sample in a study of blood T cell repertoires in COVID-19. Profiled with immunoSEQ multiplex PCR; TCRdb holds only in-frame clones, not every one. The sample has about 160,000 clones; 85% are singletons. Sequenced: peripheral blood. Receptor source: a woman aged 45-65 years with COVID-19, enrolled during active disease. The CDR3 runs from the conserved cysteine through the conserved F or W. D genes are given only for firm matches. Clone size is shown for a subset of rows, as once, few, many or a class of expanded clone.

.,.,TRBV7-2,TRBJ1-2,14,TGTGCCAGCAGCCCCCGTTCAGGGTCGAGAGGCTACACCTTC,CASSPRSGSRGYTF
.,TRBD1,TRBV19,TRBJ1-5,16,TGTGCCAGTACCCAAGGACAGGTCGGTGGCTATCAGCCCCAGCATTTT,CASTQGQVGGYQPQHF
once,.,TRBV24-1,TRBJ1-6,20,TGTGCCACCAGGGTTAACGATCCCGGACAATTGGGCTCCTATAATTCACCCCTCCACTTT,CATRVNDPGQLGSYNSPLHF
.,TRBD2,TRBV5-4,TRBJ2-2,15,TGTGCCAGCAGCCTCCCCGGGAGGACATCCGGGGAGCTGTTTTTT,CASSLPGRTSGELFF
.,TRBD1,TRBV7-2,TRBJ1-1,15,TGTGCCAGCAGCTTAGATCCAGGGGGTAGCACTGAAGCTTTCTTT,CASSLDPGGSTEAFF
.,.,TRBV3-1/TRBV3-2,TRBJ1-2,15,TGTGCCAGCAGCCAACAATTAGGAGCGATGTATGGCTACACCTTC,CASSQQLGAMYGYTF
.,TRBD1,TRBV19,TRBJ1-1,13,TGTGCCAGTAGTAATACAGGGGTCACTGAAGCTTTCTTT,CASSNTGVTEAFF
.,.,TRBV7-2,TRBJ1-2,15,TGTGCCAGCAGCTTAGAACTTACAGGCCTATACGGCTACACCTTC,CASSLELTGLYGYTF
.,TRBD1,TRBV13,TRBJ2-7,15,TGTGCCAGCAGCTTACTGACAGGGAGCTCCTACGAGCAGTACTTC,CASSLLTGSSYEQYF
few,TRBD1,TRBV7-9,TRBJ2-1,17,TGTGCCAGCAGCTTAGGACCCTCACAGGGGGCCTACAATGAGCAGTTCTTC,CASSLGPSQGAYNEQFF
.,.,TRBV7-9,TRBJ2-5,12,TGTGCCAGCAGCTTAACTACAGAGACCCAGTACTTC,CASSLTTETQYF
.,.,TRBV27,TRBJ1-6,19,TGTGCCAGCAGTTTATGCCCCCCTAGGTCCGGGGGGCAGTGTTCACCCCTCCACTTT,CASSLCPPRSGGQCSPLHF
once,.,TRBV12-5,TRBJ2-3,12,TGTGCTAGTGGCCACACCACAGATACGCAGTATTTT,CASGHTTDTQYF
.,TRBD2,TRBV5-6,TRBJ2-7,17,TGTGCCAGCAGCAGGACTAGCGGGGGGGTTAGCTCCTACGAGCAGTACTTC,CASSRTSGGVSSYEQYF
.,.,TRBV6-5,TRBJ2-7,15,TGTGCCAGCAGGACCACCAGGGACTCCATCTACGAGCAGTACTTC,CASRTTRDSIYEQYF
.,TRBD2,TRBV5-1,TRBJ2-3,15,TGCGCCAGCAGCCAAAGGACTAGCGGTACAGATACGCAGTATTTT,CASSQRTSGTDTQYF
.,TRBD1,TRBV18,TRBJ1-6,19,TGTGCCAGCTCACCAAAACAGGGGGAAACAAGCTCCTATAATTCACCCCTCCACTTT,CASSPKQGETSSYNSPLHF
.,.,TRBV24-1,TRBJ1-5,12,TGTGCCACCAGTCCGGCGAGCGGTGCCCAGCATTTT,CATSPASGAQHF
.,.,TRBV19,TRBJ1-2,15,TGTGCCAGTAGTCCCCACACAGGGTACCCCTATGGCTACACCTTC,CASSPHTGYPYGYTF
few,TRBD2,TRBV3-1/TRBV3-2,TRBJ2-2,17,TGTGCCAGCAGCCAAGCGGCCGGGGGGGCTGGCACCGGGGAGCTGTTTTTT,CASSQAAGGAGTGELFF
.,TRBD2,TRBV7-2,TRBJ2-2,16,TGTGCCAGCAGCTTAGAAAGCGGGGGGGCAGCCGGGGAGCTGTTTTTT,CASSLESGGAAGELFF
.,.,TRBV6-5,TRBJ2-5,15,TGTGCCAGCAGTTACTCGGGGGCCGCGGAAGAGACCCAGTACTTC,CASSYSGAAEETQYF
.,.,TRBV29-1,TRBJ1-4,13,TGCAGCGTTTTACGGGGAAGGTATGAAAAACTGTTTTTT,CSVLRGRYEKLFF
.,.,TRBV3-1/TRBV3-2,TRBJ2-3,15,TGTGCCAGCAGCCAAGTTTTAAATGGTAGAGATACGCAGTATTTT,CASSQVLNGRDTQYF
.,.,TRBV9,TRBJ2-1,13,TGTGCCAGCAGCGTAGGTTCAGGCAATGAGCAGTTCTTC,CASSVGSGNEQFF
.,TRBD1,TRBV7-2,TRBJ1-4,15,TGTGCCAGCAGCTCCCCGACAGGGGGCACTGAAAAACTGTTTTTT,CASSSPTGGTEKLFF
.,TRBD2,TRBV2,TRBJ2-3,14,TGTGCCAGCAGTAGCGGGGGGGCGAGCGATACGCAGTATTTT,CASSSGGASDTQYF
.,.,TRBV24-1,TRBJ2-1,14,TGTGCCACCAGTGATTTCAATCAGGGGTCGGGGCAGTTCTTC,CATSDFNQGSGQFF
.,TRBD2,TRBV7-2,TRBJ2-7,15,TGTGCCAGCACCTATCAGACTAGCGGGGTCTACGAGCAGTACTTC,CASTYQTSGVYEQYF
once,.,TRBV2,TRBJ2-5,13,TGTGCCAGCAGTTTCAGGGGTGGCGAGACCCAGTACTTC,CASSFRGGETQYF
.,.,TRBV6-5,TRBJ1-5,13,TGTGCCAGCAGTAGGGGACTTGATCAGCCCCAGCATTTT,CASSRGLDQPQHF
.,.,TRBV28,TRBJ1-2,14,TGTGCCAGCAGTTCGGACGACAGAGTCTATGGCTACACCTTC,CASSSDDRVYGYTF
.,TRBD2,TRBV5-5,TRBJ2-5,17,TGTGCCAGCAGCTTATTGTCTAGCGGGGGGCTGAAAGAGACCCAGTACTTC,CASSLLSSGGLKETQYF
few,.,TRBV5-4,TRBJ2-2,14,TGTGCCAGCAGCATAGAGACAGTCACCGGGGAGCTGTTTTTT,CASSIETVTGELFF
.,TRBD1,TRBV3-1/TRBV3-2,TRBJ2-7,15,TGTGCCAGCAGCCGATTAGGACAGGGAAGGGGAGAGCAGTACTTC,CASSRLGQGRGEQYF
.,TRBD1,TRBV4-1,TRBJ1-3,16,TGCGCCAGCAGCCAAGAAGGGGGCAGCTCTGGAAACACCATATATTTT,CASSQEGGSSGNTIYF
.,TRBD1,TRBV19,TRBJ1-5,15,TGTGCCAGTAGTCCCCTGACAGGGGGAAATCAGCCCCAGCATTTT,CASSPLTGGNQPQHF
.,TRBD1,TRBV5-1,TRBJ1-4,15,TGCGCCAGCAGCTCCAGGACAGGGTTTAATGAAAAACTGTTTTTT,CASSSRTGFNEKLFF
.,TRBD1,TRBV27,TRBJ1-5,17,TGTGCCAGCAGTTTATACCGACAGGGTGGCAGCAATCAGCCCCAGCATTTT,CASSLYRQGGSNQPQHF
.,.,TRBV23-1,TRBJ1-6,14,TGCGCCATGGGACTTAACTCCTATAATTCACCCCTCCACTTT,CAMGLNSYNSPLHF
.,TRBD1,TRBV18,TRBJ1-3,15,TGTGCCAGCTCAGCCGGGACAGGGTCTGGAAACACCATATATTTT,CASSAGTGSGNTIYF
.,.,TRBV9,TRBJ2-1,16,TGTGCCAGCAGCGCAATCCGGGACTGGGGGGTCAATGAGCAGTTCTTC,CASSAIRDWGVNEQFF
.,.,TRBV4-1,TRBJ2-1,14,TGCGCCAGCAGCGGAATAGCCCGGGGTAATGAGCAGTTCTTC,CASSGIARGNEQFF
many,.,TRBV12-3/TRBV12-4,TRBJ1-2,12,TGTGCCAGCAGTTTCGCAGGATCCGGCTACACCTTC,CASSFAGSGYTF
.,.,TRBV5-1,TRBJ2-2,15,TGCGCCAGCAGCTATACAGGGTCGTACACCGGGGAGCTGTTTTTT,CASSYTGSYTGELFF
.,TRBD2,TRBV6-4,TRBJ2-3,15,TGTGCCAGCAGTGCCGGGGGGGGAACCGCAGATACGCAGTATTTT,CASSAGGGTADTQYF
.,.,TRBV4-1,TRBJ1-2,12,TGCGCCAGCAGCGCGGGGCCTTATGGCTACACCTTC,CASSAGPYGYTF
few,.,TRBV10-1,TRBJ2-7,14,TGCGCCAGCAGTGAAAGTACAGGTCCCTACGAGCAGTACTTC,CASSESTGPYEQYF
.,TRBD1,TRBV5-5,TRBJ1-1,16,TGTGCCAGCAGCTTGTCGACAGGGGGGGTGAACACTGAAGCTTTCTTT,CASSLSTGGVNTEAFF
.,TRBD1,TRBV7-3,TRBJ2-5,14,TGTGCCAGCAGCCCGGGACAGGCACAAGAGACCCAGTACTTC,CASSPGQAQETQYF
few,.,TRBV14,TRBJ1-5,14,TGTGCCAGCAGCCAGGGCGGGGTCCCCCAGCCCCAGCATTTT,CASSQGGVPQPQHF
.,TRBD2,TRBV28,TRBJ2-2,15,TGTGCCAGCAGTTTCGGGGGGGCGAACACCGGGGAGCTGTTTTTT,CASSFGGANTGELFF
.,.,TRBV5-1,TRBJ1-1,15,TGCGCCAGCAGCTCGGGACAAATAATGAACACTGAAGCTTTCTTT,CASSSGQIMNTEAFF